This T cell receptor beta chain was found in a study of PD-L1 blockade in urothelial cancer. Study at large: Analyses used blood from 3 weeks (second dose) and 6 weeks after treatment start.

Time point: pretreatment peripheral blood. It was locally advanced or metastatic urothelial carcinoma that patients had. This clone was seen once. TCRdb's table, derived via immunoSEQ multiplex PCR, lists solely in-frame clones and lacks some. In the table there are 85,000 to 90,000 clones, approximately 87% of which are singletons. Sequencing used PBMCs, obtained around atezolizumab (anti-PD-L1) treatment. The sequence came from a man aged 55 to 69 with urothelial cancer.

CDR3 amino acids: CASRQDQASRTGELFF. CDR3 sequence (DNA): TGTGCCAGCAGACAAGACCAGGCTTCCCGCACCGGGGAGCTGTTTTTT. V and J are TRBV28 and TRBJ2-2, with D unresolved. Trimming left V 6 bases short and J 4 bases short, with 18 bases between. This CDR3 comprises 16 residues. Germline V gene data show CDR1 as MDHEN and CDR2 as SYDVKM.